This TCR beta chain is drawn from a study of beta chain features in type 1 diabetes. Reverse transcription of all isolated RNA meant that expressed TCRB transcripts were sequenced. The method was immunoSEQ multiplex PCR; TCRdb's version includes in-frame clones alone and lacks a portion of them. The sample carries some 150,000 clones, under 11% recorded once. In its sample, this clone was seen a few times. In germline, CDR1 is SGHNT, CDR2 YENEEA. CDR3 length: 12 residues. Trimming cost V 4 bases and J 7 bases, with 10 bases left between them. The receptor was isolated from a man aged 18 to 30 in good health. The sequencing sample was made of naive CD4+ T cells from blood. This rearrangement joins TRBV11-3 to TRBJ2-5, with D possibly being TRBD1 (5 bases). This chain's CDR3 is CASSSGLGTQYF. DNA of the CDR3: TGTGCCAGCAGCTCAGGGTTGGGGACCCAGTACTTC.